The 17 T cell receptor beta chains presented below share a single source sample, sequenced in a study of EBV T-cell therapy then PD-1 blockade in nasopharyngeal carcinoma. Here immunoSEQ multiplex PCR was the method, and the copy in TCRdb shows in-frame clones only, minus some. The sample has approximately 23,000 clones, 82% seen once. As to treatment: AdE1-LMPpoly-expanded autologous EBV-specific T-cell therapy followed by anti-PD-1 nivolumab. No antigen is known for these receptors. The sequences come from CD8+ T cells from blood, collected at day -245 from a patient whose treatment included autologous EBV-specific T cells and nivolumab. The receptor source for this set is a man aged 35 to 55 with nasopharyngeal carcinoma.

This clone occurred a few times. The rearrangement links TRBV28 to TRBJ2-5; either TRBD1 or TRBD2 may supply D (5 bases each). V lost 0 bases and J 1 base, leaving 18 bases between the germline ends. CDR1 is MDHEN, CDR2 SYDVKM, per germline. This CDR3 comprises 18 residues. Here the CDR3 reads CASSLWTADGRPQETQYF. The CDR3 DNA follows: TGTGCCAGCAGTTTATGGACAGCGGACGGTCGTCCCCAAGAGACCCAGTACTTC. Using reference TRBV28 and TRBJ2-5 for the parts outside the CDR3, the full variable domain is DVKVTQSSRYLVKRTGEKVFLECVQDMDHENMFWYRQDPGLGLRLIYFSYDVKMKEKGDIPEGYSVSREKKERFSLILESASTNQTSMYLCASSLWTADGRPQETQYFGPGTRLLVL.

This clone has only one observation. This rearrangement joins TRBV5-5 to TRBJ1-3; no definite D call. Germline V lookup: CDR1 SGHKS, CDR2 YYEKEE (reference sequence). V was trimmed by 4 bases and J by 8 bases, leaving 10 bases between them. The CDR3 is made up of 12 amino acids. In DNA, the CDR3 is TGTGCCAGCAGCGGCTTGTTCCACACCATATATTTT. It is translated as CASSGLFHTIYF.

J is TRBJ1-2 and V is TRBV7-8; TRBD1 agrees at 7 bases. J lost 4 bases, V lost 3 bases, and 5 bases had no gene match. Germline V gives CDR1 SGHVS, CDR2 FQNEAQ. The CDR3 covers 14 residues. CDR3 residues: CASSFGTVSYGYTF. The CDR3 DNA is TGTGCCAGCAGCTTCGGGACAGTTTCCTATGGCTACACCTTC. Complete variable domain (other parts from reference TRBV7-8 and TRBJ1-2): GAGVSQSPRYKVAKRGQDVALRCDPISGHVSLFWYQQALGQGPEFLTYFQNEAQLDKSGLPSDRFFAERPEGSVSTLKIQRTQQEDSAVYLCASSFGTVSYGYTFGSGTRLTVV.

The chain couples TRBV9 to TRBJ1-2, with D hard to call. This CDR3 is 12 amino acids long. Germline V gene lookup returns CDR1 SGDLS and CDR2 YYNGEE. V dropped 0 bases and J dropped 7 bases, with 7 bases sitting between them. CDR3 sequence reads: CASSVGMGGYTF. CDR3 bases: TGTGCCAGCAGCGTAGGGATGGGTGGCTACACCTTC. The full variable domain, in which reference TRBV9 and TRBJ1-2 provide the parts outside the CDR3, is DSGVTQTPKHLITATGQRVTLRCSPRSGDLSVYWYQQSLDQGLQFLIQYYNGEERAKGNILERFSAQQFPDLHSELNLSSLELGDSALYFCASSVGMGGYTFGSGTRLTVV.

The rearrangement links TRBV6-4 to TRBJ2-2; 8 nucleotides agree with TRBD2. The length of the CDR3 is 14 residues. With V trimmed by 8 bases and J by 3 bases, 5 bases remained unmatched. Germline-derived CDR1 and CDR2 are MRHNA and SNTAGT. Here the CDR3 reads CASSGLADTGELFF. DNA for the CDR3: TGTGCCAGCTCTGGACTAGCCGACACCGGGGAGCTGTTTTTT.

The chain uses TRBV30 and TRBJ1-1; D not resolved. The ends were cut back, 0 bases at V and 8 bases at J, with 1 base in the middle. Germline V lookup: CDR1 GTSNPN, CDR2 SVGIG (reference sequence). There are 9 residues in the CDR3. The CDR3: CAWSVEAFF. Written as DNA, the CDR3 is TGTGCCTGGAGTGTGGAAGCTTTCTTT.

The chain uses TRBV4-1 and TRBJ2-1; D may be TRBD1 (6 bases). Germline V lookup: CDR1 MGHRA, CDR2 YSYEKL. V was clipped by 4 bases and J by 7 bases, with 11 bases between them. This CDR3 region has 13 residues. CDR3 in DNA: TGCGCCAGCAGCCTAGGCAGGGGAAATGAGCAGTTCTTC. It translates to CASSLGRGNEQFF.

V usage is TRBV19 and J usage is TRBJ2-1, with TRBD1 matching over 7 bases. CDR1 LNHDA and CDR2 SQIVND come from the germline V gene (reference sequence). V trimming: 4 bases; J trimming: 6 bases; junction bases outside the gene matches: 15. The CDR3 extends over 17 amino acids. CDR3 sequence: CASSTTYLRGRGNEQFF. The CDR3 DNA is TGTGCCAGTAGTACCACCTATTTAAGGGGGCGAGGCAATGAGCAGTTCTTC. Complete variable domain (other parts from reference TRBV19 and TRBJ2-1): DGGITQSPKYLFRKEGQNVTLSCEQNLNHDAMYWYRQDPGQGLRLIYYSQIVNDFQKGDIAEGYSVSREKKESFPLTVTSAQKNPTAFYLCASSTTYLRGRGNEQFFGPGTRLTVL.

V is TRBV11-3 and J is TRBJ2-1, with D perhaps matching TRBD2 (5 bases). The CDR3 has 11 amino acids. V lost 3 bases and J lost 8, with 5 bases in between. Germline CDR1 and CDR2: SGHNT and YENEEA. Written as DNA, the CDR3 is TGTGCCAGCAGCTTTAGCGATGAGCAGTTCTTC. It yields the protein CASSFSDEQFF.

The chain combines TRBV4-1 with TRBJ2-3; possible D gene TRBD2, 6 bases. V lost 4 bases and J 1 base, leaving 12 bases between the germline ends. The CDR3 contains 15 residues. Germline V lookup: CDR1 MGHRA, CDR2 YSYEKL. The CDR3 spells CASSLVASGTDTQYF. The DNA of the CDR3 is TGCGCCAGCAGCCTCGTCGCTAGCGGCACAGATACGCAGTATTTT.

The chain joins TRBV21-1 to TRBJ2-2; TRBD1 reflects the table's D call only, with no check against the DNA. TRBV21-1 is an annotated pseudogene. There are 13 residues in the CDR3. CDR3 residues: CASSTQGTGELFF. CDR3 bases: TGTGCCAGCAGCACACAGGGAACCGGGGAGCTGTTTTTT.

The chain recombines TRBV4-2 with TRBJ1-2, with unresolved D. The V end lost 0 bases, the J end lost 14 bases, and 10 bases lay between the germline ends. In germline, CDR1 is LGHNA, CDR2 YNFKEQ. The CDR3 runs to 11 residues. CDR3 DNA sequence: TGTGCCAGCAGCCAAGATCCCTACTGGACCTTC. This gives the protein CASSQDPYWTF.

The J gene is TRBJ2-3, the V gene TRBV28; tentative D call: TRBD1 (6 bases). Germline CDR1 reads MDHEN; CDR2 reads SYDVKM. V lost 4 bases, J lost 1 base, and 15 bases lay in between. The CDR3 has 16 residues. The CDR3 reads CASSSQQGLGTDTQYF. CDR3 DNA sequence: TGTGCCAGCAGTTCACAACAGGGCCTCGGCACAGATACGCAGTATTTT.

The rearrangement uses TRBV7-9 and TRBJ2-1; either TRBD1 or TRBD2 may supply D (6 bases each). The germline gives CDR1 SEHNR, CDR2 FQNEAQ (reference sequence). The V end was cut by 5 bases, the J end by 9 bases, with 8 bases between. This CDR3 has 11 amino acids. The CDR3 DNA sequence: TGTGCCAGCAGCGGAGGGGGTGAGCAGTTCTTC. Its protein is CASSGGGEQFF.

The V and J genes are TRBV6-5 and TRBJ2-5; D ambiguous. Trimming cost V 0 bases and J 4 bases, with 9 bases left between them. The CDR3 covers 14 residues. Germline V gene data show CDR1 as MNHEY and CDR2 as SVGAGI. The CDR3 is CASSYSGSPETQYF. Written as DNA, the CDR3 is TGTGCCAGCAGTTACTCGGGAAGCCCAGAGACCCAGTACTTC.

This chain joins TRBV7-8 and TRBJ2-5; D may be TRBD1 or TRBD2 (5 bases each). The V and J ends lost 8 bases and 3 bases respectively, with 19 bases between them. This CDR3 contains 15 residues. The V gene's germline CDR1 is SGHVS and CDR2 FQNEAQ. DNA of the CDR3: TGTGCCAGCCAATTCTCGGGGCAGGGAAAAGAGACCCAGTACTTC. Translation gives CASQFSGQGKETQYF.

The chain employs TRBV10-2 and TRBJ2-1, with D perhaps TRBD1 (7 bases). CDR1 and CDR2 from the germline V gene are WSHSY and SAAADI. This CDR3 is 15 amino acids long. V lost 7 bases and J 4 bases, leaving 17 bases between the germline ends. CDR3 region: CASKSEGAPYNEQFF. CDR3 in DNA: TGCGCCAGCAAGTCGGAGGGGGCCCCGTACAATGAGCAGTTCTTC.